Shown below are 31 T cell receptor beta chains from a single sample sequenced in a study of CD8 T cells in ankylosing spondylitis. Using its own MiXCR run on the 5' RACE reads, TCRdb lists one record per CDR3 protein. The sample yields under 300,000 distinct CDR3 sequences, 7.5% to 9% seen once. Sequencing was carried out using blood, either unsorted or a sorted T cell fraction (not recorded which). These receptors came from a male donor with ankylosing spondylitis or in good health (not recorded which).

This rearrangement joins TRBV18 to TRBJ2-4; 13 bases map to TRBD2. With 3 bases clipped from V and 4 bases from J, the junction kept 15 bases outside the gene matches. The CDR3 extends over 20 amino acids. Looked up from germline, CDR1 is KGHSH and CDR2 is LQKENI. In DNA form, the CDR3 reads TGTGCCAGCTCACCCTACCTCGGACTAGCGGGAGAAGGGGGAAAAAACATTCAGTACTTC. It specifies CASSPYLGLAGEGGKNIQYF.

This clonotype appeared many times. V usage is TRBV10-3 and J usage is TRBJ2-5; the match to TRBD2 covers 7 bases. With V trimmed by 4 bases and J by 3 bases, 2 bases remained unmatched. The CDR3 has 13 amino acids. Germline assignment: CDR1 ENHRY and CDR2 SYGVKD. The CDR3 nucleotides read TGTGCCATCAGTGCAGGGAGGGAAGAGACCCAGTACTTC. It yields the protein CAISAGREETQYF.

This clonotype was seen at least ten times. The chain is built from TRBV11-2 and TRBJ2-1; no reliable D call. V was pared by 4 bases and J by 0 bases, with 19 bases between. The length of the CDR3 is 18 residues. Germline lookup yields CDR1 SGHAT and CDR2 FQNNGV. The CDR3 DNA reads TGTGCCAGCAGCTCTTTCTGGGTCCGCCTAAGCTCCTACAATGAGCAGTTCTTC. Translated: CASSSFWVRLSSYNEQFF.

In this sample, this clonotype turned up once. Being one base from a much bigger clone, this may be a read error. The V gene is TRBV6-2 or TRBV6-3, the J gene TRBJ1-1, with 9 positions matching TRBD1. The junction had 21 bases not matched to a gene; V was cut back by 0 bases and J by 1 base. Germline V gives CDR1 MNHEY, CDR2 SVGEGT. The CDR3 has 22 amino acids. This chain's CDR3 is CASSYSSVTGGAFVAGNTEAFF. DNA of the CDR3: TGTGCCAGCAGTTACTCGTCCGTTACAGGGGGCGCATTTGTGGCCGGGAACACTGAAGCTTTCTTT.

The table lists this clonotype with many counts. V gene TRBV29-1 combines with J gene TRBJ1-2; 9 nucleotides align to TRBD1. This CDR3 is 14 amino acids long. Germline CDR1 is SQVTM and CDR2 is ANQGSEA. CDR3 loop: CTAIEQGAGYGYTF. In nucleotides, the CDR3 is TGCACCGCGATTGAACAGGGGGCTGGCTATGGCTACACCTTC.

This clonotype was seen ten or more times. The rearrangement links TRBV11-2 to TRBJ2-7; 7 positions match TRBD1. Germline V gene sequence: CDR1 SGHAT, CDR2 FQNNGV. This CDR3 is built from 17 residues. The J segment lost 1 base and the V segment lost 3 bases, leaving 12 bases of the junction unmatched. This CDR3 is CASSFLPGTAKSYEQYF. For the CDR3, the DNA is TGTGCCAGCAGCTTCCTACCCGGGACAGCCAAATCCTACGAGCAGTACTTC. Variable domain in full (rest from reference TRBV11-2 and TRBJ2-7): EAGVAQSPRYKIIEKRQSVAFWCNPISGHATLYWYQQILGQGPKLLIQFQNNGVVDDSQLPKDRFSAERLKGVDSTLKIQPAKLEDSAVYLCASSFLPGTAKSYEQYFGPGTRLTVT.

Ten or more counts support this clonotype. This chain connects TRBV12-3 or TRBV12-4 to TRBJ2-2; tentative D call: TRBD2 (5 bases). Trimming stripped 4 bases from V and 4 bases from J, with 16 bases between. There are 16 residues in the CDR3. The CDR3 DNA follows: TGTGCCAGCAGTTCCTCGACGGTGAGGGTCACCGGGGAGCTGTTTTTT. This translates into CASSSSTVRVTGELFF.

This clonotype occurred many times. The V and J genes are TRBV6-5 and TRBJ2-7; TRBD1 or TRBD2 may be the D gene (6 bases each). From germline, CDR1 is MNHEY and CDR2 SVGAGI. V was clipped by 2 bases and J by 4 bases, with 12 bases between them. The CDR3 runs to 14 residues. The CDR3 reads CASSYERGAYEQYF. The CDR3 region has the DNA TGTGCCAGCAGTTACGAGAGGGGGGCTTACGAGCAGTACTTC.

This chain links TRBV30 with TRBJ1-3; D gene ambiguous. Germline assignment: CDR1 GTSNPN and CDR2 SVGIG (reference sequence). V lost 4 bases to trimming and J lost 2 bases, with 9 bases between them. The length of the CDR3 is 13 residues. CDR3 bases: TGTGCCTGGACCCAAGGCCCTGGAAACACCATATATTTT. Translating gives CAWTQGPGNTIYF.

This clonotype was counted ten times or more. The rearrangement uses TRBV20-1 and TRBJ2-7, with D possibly TRBD1 on 5 matching bases. V dropped 4 bases and J dropped 1 base, with 11 bases sitting between them. CDR3 length equals 13 residues. CDR1 is DFQATT, CDR2 SNEGSKA, per germline (reference sequence). CDR3 in DNA: TGCAGTGCTACAGGGTTTAATTCCTACGAGCAGTACTTC. Its translation: CSATGFNSYEQYF.

In its sample, this clonotype was seen many times. The chain joins TRBV5-1 to TRBJ1-2; D ambiguous. This CDR3 spans 13 amino acids. In germline, CDR1 is SGHRS, CDR2 YFSETQ. V lost 0 bases to trimming and J lost 8 bases, with 11 bases between them. CDR3 sequence: CASSLDSIAGYTF. CDR3 nucleotide sequence: TGCGCCAGCAGCTTGGACAGTATCGCCGGCTACACCTTC.

In its sample, this clonotype was seen a few times. This sequence joins TRBV28 and TRBJ2-7, with 11 bases identical to TRBD2. The CDR3 runs to 17 residues. Trimming cost V 4 bases and J 4 bases; bases outside gene matches: 12. Germline V CDR1 and CDR2: MDHEN, SYDVKM. Written as DNA, the CDR3 is TGTGCCAGCAGTTGGGGAAATAGCGGGGGGGCCAGGTACGAGCAGTACTTC. It encodes CASSWGNSGGARYEQYF.

This chain connects TRBV11-3 to TRBJ2-6; D may correspond to TRBD1 or TRBD2 (5 bases each). Per germline, CDR1 SGHNT and CDR2 YENEEA. There are 15 residues in the CDR3. V lost 3 bases, J lost 1 base, and 7 bases lay in between. CDR3 sequence: CASSLGESGANVLTF. CDR3 DNA sequence: TGTGCCAGCAGCTTGGGGGAATCTGGGGCCAACGTCCTGACTTTC.

There are many counts of this clonotype. This chain's CDR3 is CASSPGQGAGNEQFF. For the CDR3, the DNA is TGTGCCAGCTCACCGGGACAGGGGGCCGGGAATGAGCAGTTCTTC. The chain has TRBV18 and TRBJ2-1, with 12 bases that match TRBD1. Trimming removed 3 bases from V and 7 bases from J; junction bases left unmatched: 4. This CDR3 is built from 15 residues. Germline V CDR1 and CDR2: KGHSH, LQKENI. Based on the CDR3 plus reference TRBV18 and TRBJ2-1, the full variable domain is NAGVMQNPRHLVRRRGQEARLRCSPMKGHSHVYWYRQLPEEGLKFMVYLQKENIIDESGMPKERFSAEFPKEGPSILRIQQVVRGDSAAYFCASSPGQGAGNEQFFGPGTRLTVL.

This clonotype was recorded many times. This chain joins TRBV29-1 and TRBJ1-2, with unresolved D. CDR3 size: 12 residues. Trimming took off 3 bases at V and 5 bases at J, with 10 bases between the two ends. Germline V gene sequence: CDR1 SQVTM, CDR2 ANQGSEA. CDR3 loop: CSVESVGYGYTF. The DNA of the CDR3 is TGCAGCGTTGAGAGTGTGGGATATGGCTACACCTTC.

This clonotype was counted at least ten times. V usage is TRBV7-9 and J usage is TRBJ2-1; possibly TRBD1 for D (6 bases). The germline V and J ends were trimmed by 6 bases and 2 bases, with 17 bases remaining between them. The CDR3 sequence is 16 residues long. The germline V gene encodes CDR1 SEHNR and CDR2 FQNEAQ (reference sequence). The CDR3 sequence: CASSPTRGQAYNEQFF. The DNA for the CDR3 is TGTGCCAGCAGTCCAACTAGGGGACAAGCCTACAATGAGCAGTTCTTC.

About this clonotype itself: This sequence may be a read error, since a much larger clone differs from it by one base. The chain has TRBV5-1 and TRBJ2-1, with D tentatively TRBD2 (6 bases). V dropped 3 bases and J dropped 8 bases, with 12 bases sitting between them. This CDR3 contains 13 residues. Germline CDR1 SGHRS, CDR2 YFSETQ. Here the CDR3 DNA reads TGCGCCAGCAGCTCCTTCGGGGGAGATGAGCAGTTCTTC. Its translation is CASSSFGGDEQFF.

This clonotype was recorded only once. The V and J genes are TRBV4-2 and TRBJ1-1; D is ambiguous. Between the trimmed V and J ends, which lost 2 bases and 2 bases, there was a span of 15 bases. Germline CDR1 and CDR2: LGHNA and YNFKEQ. The CDR3 spans 16 residues. DNA for the CDR3: TGTGCCAGCAGCCAAACTACGACGGATTTTAACACTGAAGCTTTCTTT. Translated, it gives CASSQTTTDFNTEAFF.

This clonotype was counted at least ten times. This sequence joins TRBV20-1 and TRBJ2-6; TRBD1 aligns across 9 bases. V was pared by 0 bases and J by 2 bases, with 8 bases of the junction left unmatched. Germline CDR1 DFQATT, CDR2 SNEGSKA (reference sequence). The CDR3 runs 18 residues. CDR3 DNA sequence: TGCAGTGCTAGAGATTCCGGGACAGGGCATCCTGGGGCCAACGTCCTGACTTTC. Translating gives CSARDSGTGHPGANVLTF.

There are a few counts of this clonotype. The genes are TRBV12-3 or TRBV12-4 and TRBJ1-2, with a weak D call TRBD1 (5 bases). Between the trimmed V and J ends, which lost 10 bases and 10 bases, there was a span of 13 bases. This CDR3 has 10 amino acids. Written as DNA, the CDR3 is TGTGCCACCGACGACAGCGTCTACACCTTC. This encodes CATDDSVYTF.

This clonotype appeared a few times. The chain couples TRBV4-3 to TRBJ2-3, with D possibly TRBD2 on 6 matching bases. CDR1 and CDR2 from the germline V gene are LGHNA and YSLEER. The CDR3 totals 16 residues. Deletions cut 1 base from V and 0 bases from J, with 11 bases between. DNA of the CDR3: TGCGCCAGCAGCCAAGCCTCTAGCGCCAGCACAGATACGCAGTATTTT. Translated: CASSQASSASTDTQYF.

This clonotype was observed at least ten times. J is TRBJ2-7 and V is TRBV6-1, with 9 bases identical to TRBD2. J was trimmed by 2 bases and V by 6 bases; bases with no gene match: 8. The CDR3 has 15 residues. Germline V gene data show CDR1 as MNHNS and CDR2 as SASEGT. CDR3 DNA: TGTGCCAGCAGATCCGGGACTAGCCCCACCTACGAGCAGTACTTC. This codes for CASRSGTSPTYEQYF.

V usage is TRBV6-2 or TRBV6-3 and J usage is TRBJ2-1, with TRBD2 identical over 11 bases. Germline CDR1 is MNHEY and CDR2 is SVGEGT. This CDR3 has 16 amino acids. With V trimmed by 2 bases and J by 9 bases, 9 bases remained unmatched. In DNA, the CDR3 is TGTGCCAGCAGTTACATTAGCGGGGGGGCCTTGGGTGAGCAGTTCTTC. Amino acids: CASSYISGGALGEQFF.

This clonotype has ten or more counts. This chain joins TRBV12-3 or TRBV12-4 and TRBJ2-7; D may be TRBD1 (5 bases). The CDR3 consists of 14 residues. Trimming shortened V by 6 bases and J by 0 bases, and 12 bases separated the two germline ends. CDR3 loop: CASRPTGSSYEQYF. The CDR3 nucleotides are TGTGCCAGCAGACCTACAGGAAGCTCCTACGAGCAGTACTTC.

This clonotype was detected many times. The chain links TRBV3-1 to TRBJ2-7; D ambiguous. CDR3 length: 12 residues. Per the germline V gene, CDR1 is LGHDT and CDR2 is YNNKEL (reference sequence). Trimming left V 1 base short and J 7 bases short, with 8 bases between. CDR3 loop: CASSQGLAEQYF. CDR3 bases: TGTGCCAGCAGCCAAGGTCTGGCAGAGCAGTACTTC.

This clonotype was counted only a few times. The chain combines TRBV27 with TRBJ2-3; the D gene is possibly TRBD1 (6 bases). The germline gives CDR1 MNHEY, CDR2 SMNVEV (reference sequence). V was trimmed by 7 bases and J by 5 bases, leaving 22 bases between them. The CDR3 consists of 16 residues. In DNA form, the CDR3 reads TGTGCCAGCAAGAGTGGGGAACAGGGCTTTGTAGATACGCAGTATTTT. It codes for CASKSGEQGFVDTQYF.

J is TRBJ2-7 and V is TRBV7-6, with D possibly being TRBD1 (6 bases). Germline CDR1 reads SGHVS; CDR2 reads FNYEAQ. The CDR3 is 14 amino acids. Trimming removed 5 bases at V and 3 bases at J, with 14 bases between. CDR3 DNA sequence: TGTGCCAGCAGCGCTCAGACAGGCGGCTACGAGCAGTACTTC. Residues: CASSAQTGGYEQYF.

Ten or more counts support this clonotype. One end of the junction fails to match germline, which may point to a read error. This chain joins TRBV11-3 and TRBJ2-2, with a weak D call TRBD1 (6 bases). Germline lookup yields CDR1 SGHNT and CDR2 YENEEA. The CDR3 consists of 11 residues. CDR3 sequence reads: CASRGTGELFF. Here the CDR3 DNA reads TGCGCCAGCAGGGGCACCGGGGAGCTGTTTTTT.

This clonotype was counted ten times or more. V gene TRBV20-1 combines with J gene TRBJ1-5, with D possibly TRBD1 on 5 matching bases. Per germline, CDR1 DFQATT and CDR2 SNEGSKA (reference sequence). The length of the CDR3 is 17 residues. The V end lost 4 bases, the J end lost 0 bases, and 19 bases lay between the germline ends. This CDR3 is CSANLEAVGVSNQPQHF. CDR3 nucleotide sequence: TGCAGTGCTAATCTGGAGGCTGTGGGGGTTAGCAATCAGCCCCAGCATTTT.

This clonotype was counted at least ten times. The J gene is TRBJ2-7, the V gene TRBV5-1; D is undetermined. Germline CDR1 and CDR2: SGHRS and YFSETQ. This CDR3 region has 12 residues. V was cut by 5 bases and J by 3 bases, with 9 bases left in between. This CDR3 reads CASSGVDYEQYF. The CDR3 coding sequence is TGCGCCAGCAGTGGAGTCGACTACGAGCAGTACTTC.

Many counts were recorded for this clonotype. This chain uses TRBV4-3 with TRBJ2-7, with D possibly TRBD1 on 6 matching bases. CDR1 LGHNA and CDR2 YSLEER come from the germline V gene. V dropped 0 bases and J dropped 2 bases, with 8 bases sitting between them. The CDR3 spans 14 residues. This chain's CDR3 is CASSQDQGTYEQYF. DNA of the CDR3: TGCGCCAGCAGCCAAGATCAGGGGACCTACGAGCAGTACTTC.